This T cell receptor beta chain comes out of a study of PD-L1 blockade in urothelial cancer. Study at large: T cell content in blood samples showed a median of approximately 140,000.

Remarks on this clone: Antigen specificity is unknown.

With 2 bases removed from V and 10 bases from J, the gap between germline ends came to 12 bases. The CDR3 has 13 amino acids. Germline assignment: CDR1 SGHDN and CDR2 FVKESK. Samples spanned pretreatment and treatment, with 1 to 8 time points per patient. This table comes from immunoSEQ multiplex PCR, and its TCRdb copy is limited to in-frame clones, with some not included. The table lists 44,000 or so clones, roughly 82% of them singletons. Notes on the study in general: Improved survival was predicted by pretreatment blood TCR clonality below the median. Tumor-associated clones in blood expanded more at 3 weeks in durable-benefit patients.

This rearrangement joins TRBV14 to TRBJ2-1, with D unclear. This TCR was recovered from a man in his 70s with urothelial cancer. Sequenced material: PBMCs, taken around atezolizumab (anti-PD-L1) treatment. The CDR3 DNA sequence: TGTGCCAGCAGCCAACTCTTGAGGCAGGAGCAGTTCTTC. This translates into CASSQLLRQEQFF.